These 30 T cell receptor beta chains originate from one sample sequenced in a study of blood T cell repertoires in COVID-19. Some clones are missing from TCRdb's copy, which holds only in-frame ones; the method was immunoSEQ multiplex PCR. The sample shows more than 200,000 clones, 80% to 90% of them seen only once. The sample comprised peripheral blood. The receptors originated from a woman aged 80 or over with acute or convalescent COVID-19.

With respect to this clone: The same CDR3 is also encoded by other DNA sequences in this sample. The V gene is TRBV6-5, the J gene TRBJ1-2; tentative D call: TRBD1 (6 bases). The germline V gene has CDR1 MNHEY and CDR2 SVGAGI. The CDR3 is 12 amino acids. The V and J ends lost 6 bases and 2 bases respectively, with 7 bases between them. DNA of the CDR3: TGTGCCAGCAGACAGGGAAACTATGGCTACACCTTC. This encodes CASRQGNYGYTF.

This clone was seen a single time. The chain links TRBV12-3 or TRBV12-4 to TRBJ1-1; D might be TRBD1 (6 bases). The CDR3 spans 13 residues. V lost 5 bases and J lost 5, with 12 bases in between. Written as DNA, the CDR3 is TGTGCCAGCAGTAGTACAGGGATAACTGAAGCTTTCTTT. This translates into CASSSTGITEAFF.

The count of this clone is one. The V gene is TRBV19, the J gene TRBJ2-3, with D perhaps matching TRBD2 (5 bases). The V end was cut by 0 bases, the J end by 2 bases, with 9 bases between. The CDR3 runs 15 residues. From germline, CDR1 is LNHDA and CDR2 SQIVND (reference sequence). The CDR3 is CASSIDGILTDTQYF. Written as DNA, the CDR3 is TGTGCCAGTAGTATAGACGGGATTCTCACAGATACGCAGTATTTT.

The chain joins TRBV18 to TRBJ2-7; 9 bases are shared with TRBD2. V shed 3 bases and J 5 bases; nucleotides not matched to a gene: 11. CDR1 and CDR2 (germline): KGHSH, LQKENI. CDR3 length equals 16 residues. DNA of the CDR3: TGTGCCAGCTCACCTGCTTCTAGCGGGGTCCGGGACGAGCAGTACTTC. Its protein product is CASSPASSGVRDEQYF.

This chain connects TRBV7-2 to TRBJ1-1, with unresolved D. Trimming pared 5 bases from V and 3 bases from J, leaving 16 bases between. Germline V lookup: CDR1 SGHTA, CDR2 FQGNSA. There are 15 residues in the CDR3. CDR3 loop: CASSVEAGRYTEAFF. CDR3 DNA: TGTGCCAGCAGCGTGGAGGCAGGCCGGTACACTGAAGCTTTCTTT.

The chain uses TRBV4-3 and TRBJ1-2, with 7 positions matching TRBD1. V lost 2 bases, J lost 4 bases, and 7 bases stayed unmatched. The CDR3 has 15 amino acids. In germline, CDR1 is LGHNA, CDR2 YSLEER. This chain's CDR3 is CASSQSTGASYGYTF. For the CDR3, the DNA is TGCGCCAGCAGCCAATCCACAGGGGCCAGCTATGGCTACACCTTC.

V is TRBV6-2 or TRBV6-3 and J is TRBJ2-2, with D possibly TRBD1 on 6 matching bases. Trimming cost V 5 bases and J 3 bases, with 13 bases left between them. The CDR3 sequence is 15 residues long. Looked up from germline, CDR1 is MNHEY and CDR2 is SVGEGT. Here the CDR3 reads CASSLTRTDTGELFF. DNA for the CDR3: TGTGCCAGCAGTCTTACTAGGACAGACACCGGGGAGCTGTTTTTT.

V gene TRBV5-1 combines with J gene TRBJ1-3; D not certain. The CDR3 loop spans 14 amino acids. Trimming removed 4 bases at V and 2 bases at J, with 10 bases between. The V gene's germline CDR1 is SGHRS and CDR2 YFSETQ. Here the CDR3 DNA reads TGCGCCAGCAGCATCGAGGGAGCTGGAAACACCATATATTTT. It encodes CASSIEGAGNTIYF.

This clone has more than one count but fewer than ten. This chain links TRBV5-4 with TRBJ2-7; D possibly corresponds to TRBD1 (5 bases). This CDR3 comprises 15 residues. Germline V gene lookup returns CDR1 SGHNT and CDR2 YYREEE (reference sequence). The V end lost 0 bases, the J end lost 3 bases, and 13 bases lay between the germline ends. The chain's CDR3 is CASSLGGPGSYEQYF. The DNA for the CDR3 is TGTGCCAGCAGCTTGGGGGGCCCTGGCAGCTACGAGCAGTACTTC.

The CDR3 DNA follows: TGTGCCAGCAGCCCGAGTCTGGCTAGCGGCGCAGATACGCAGTATTTT. Translating gives CASSPSLASGADTQYF. This chain uses TRBV4-2 with TRBJ2-3; 7 bases are a match to TRBD2. This CDR3 contains 16 residues. Losses at the gene ends were 4 bases for V and 4 bases for J; bases not matched to a gene: 11. Germline values: CDR1 LGHNA, CDR2 YNFKEQ.

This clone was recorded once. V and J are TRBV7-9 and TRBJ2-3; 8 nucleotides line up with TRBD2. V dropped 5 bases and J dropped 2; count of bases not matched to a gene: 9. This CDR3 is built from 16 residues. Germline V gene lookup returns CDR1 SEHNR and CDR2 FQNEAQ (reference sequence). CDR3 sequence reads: CASSAPGLADTDTQYF. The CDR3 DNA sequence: TGTGCCAGCAGCGCCCCTGGACTAGCAGACACAGATACGCAGTATTTT.

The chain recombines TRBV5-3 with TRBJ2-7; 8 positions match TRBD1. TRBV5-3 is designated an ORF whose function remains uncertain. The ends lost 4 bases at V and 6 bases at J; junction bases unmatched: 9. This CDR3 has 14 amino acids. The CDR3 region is CARSAQGADGEQYF. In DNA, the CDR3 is TGTGCCAGAAGCGCCCAGGGGGCCGACGGCGAGCAGTACTTC.

CDR3 amino acids: CASRVDGDYGYTF. The CDR3, as DNA: TGTGCCAGCAGGGTGGACGGGGACTATGGCTACACCTTC. The V gene is TRBV27, the J gene TRBJ1-2; D call uncertain. The germline CDR1 and CDR2 sequences are MNHEY and SMNVEV (reference sequence). The CDR3 covers 13 residues. V lost 6 bases, J lost 3 bases, and 11 bases lay in between.

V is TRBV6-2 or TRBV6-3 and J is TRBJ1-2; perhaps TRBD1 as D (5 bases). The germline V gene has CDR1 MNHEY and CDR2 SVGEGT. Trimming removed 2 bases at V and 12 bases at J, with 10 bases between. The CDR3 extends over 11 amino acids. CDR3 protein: CASSYLDSHTF. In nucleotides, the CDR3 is TGTGCCAGCAGTTACCTCGACAGCCACACCTTC.

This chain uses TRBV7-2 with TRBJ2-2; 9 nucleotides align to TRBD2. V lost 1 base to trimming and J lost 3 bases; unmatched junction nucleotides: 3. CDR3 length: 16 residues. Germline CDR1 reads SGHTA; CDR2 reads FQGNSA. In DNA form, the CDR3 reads TGTGCCAGCAGCTTAGTAGCGGGGGCTGACACCGGGGAGCTGTTTTTT. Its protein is CASSLVAGADTGELFF.

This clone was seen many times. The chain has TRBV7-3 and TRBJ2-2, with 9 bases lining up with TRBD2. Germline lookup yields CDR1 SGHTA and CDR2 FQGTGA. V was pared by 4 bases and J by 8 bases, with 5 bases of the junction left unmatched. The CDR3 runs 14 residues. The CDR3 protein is CASSSPSGIGELFF. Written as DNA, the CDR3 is TGTGCCAGCAGCTCCCCTAGCGGGATAGGGGAGCTGTTTTTT.

The CDR3 bases are TGTGCCAGCAGTTCCCATAGGACTAGCGGGGGTCAAACGACGCAGTATTTT. As protein: CASSSHRTSGGQTTQYF. This chain links TRBV6-2 or TRBV6-3 with TRBJ2-3, with 13 bases matching TRBD2. J was trimmed by 9 bases and V by 4 bases; bases with no gene match: 13. Germline loops: CDR1 MNHEY, CDR2 SVGEGT. The length of the CDR3 is 17 residues.

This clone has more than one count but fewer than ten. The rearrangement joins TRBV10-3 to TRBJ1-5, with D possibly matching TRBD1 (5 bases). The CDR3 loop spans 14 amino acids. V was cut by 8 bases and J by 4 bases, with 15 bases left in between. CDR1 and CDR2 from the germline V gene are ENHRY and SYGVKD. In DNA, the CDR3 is TGTGCCATCGGAGGGGCAGGAGGGAATCAGCCCCAGCATTTT. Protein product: CAIGGAGGNQPQHF.

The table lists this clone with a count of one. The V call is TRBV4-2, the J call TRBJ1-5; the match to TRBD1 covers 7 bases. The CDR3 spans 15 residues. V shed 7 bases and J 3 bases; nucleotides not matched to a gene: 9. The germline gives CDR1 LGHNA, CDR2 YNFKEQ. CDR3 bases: TGTGCCAGCAACGCACAAGGGGGCGACAATCAGCCCCAGCATTTT. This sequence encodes CASNAQGGDNQPQHF.

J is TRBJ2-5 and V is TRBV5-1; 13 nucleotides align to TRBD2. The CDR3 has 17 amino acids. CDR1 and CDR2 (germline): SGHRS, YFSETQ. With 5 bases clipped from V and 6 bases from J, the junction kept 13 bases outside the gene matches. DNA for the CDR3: TGCGCCAGCAGGACTACTAGCGGGGGGGCGGAGGTGCAGACCCAGTACTTC. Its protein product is CASRTTSGGAEVQTQYF.

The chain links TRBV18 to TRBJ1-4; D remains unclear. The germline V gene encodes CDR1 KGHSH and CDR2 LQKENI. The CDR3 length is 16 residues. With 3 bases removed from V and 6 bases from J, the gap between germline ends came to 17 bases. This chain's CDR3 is CASSPPLRREDEKLFF. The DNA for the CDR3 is TGTGCCAGCTCACCTCCTCTAAGGCGTGAGGATGAAAAACTGTTTTTT. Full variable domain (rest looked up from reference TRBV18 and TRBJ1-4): NAGVMQNPRHLVRRRGQEARLRCSPMKGHSHVYWYRQLPEEGLKFMVYLQKENIIDESGMPKERFSAEFPKEGPSILRIQQVVRGDSAAYFCASSPPLRREDEKLFFGSGTQLSVL.

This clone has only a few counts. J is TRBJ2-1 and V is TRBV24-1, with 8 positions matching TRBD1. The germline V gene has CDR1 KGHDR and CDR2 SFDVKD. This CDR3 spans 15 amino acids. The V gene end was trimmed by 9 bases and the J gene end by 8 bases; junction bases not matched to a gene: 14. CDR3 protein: CATGDRGGVLDEQFF. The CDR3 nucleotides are TGTGCCACCGGCGACAGGGGTGGGGTTCTAGATGAGCAGTTCTTC.

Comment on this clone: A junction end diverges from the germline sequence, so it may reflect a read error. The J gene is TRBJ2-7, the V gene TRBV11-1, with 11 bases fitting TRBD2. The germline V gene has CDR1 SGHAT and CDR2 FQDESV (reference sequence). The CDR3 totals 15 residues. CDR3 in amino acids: CASSFTGLAATVLSF. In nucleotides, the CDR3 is TGTGCCAGCAGCTTTACGGGACTAGCGGCCACCGTTCTCAGCTTC.

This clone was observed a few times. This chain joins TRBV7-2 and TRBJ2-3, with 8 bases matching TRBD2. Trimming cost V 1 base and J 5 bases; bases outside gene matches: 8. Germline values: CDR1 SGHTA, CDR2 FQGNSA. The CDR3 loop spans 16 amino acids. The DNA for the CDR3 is TGTGCCAGCAGCTTAGTATCGCGGGGGGTGGGAGATACGCAGTATTTT. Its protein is CASSLVSRGVGDTQYF.

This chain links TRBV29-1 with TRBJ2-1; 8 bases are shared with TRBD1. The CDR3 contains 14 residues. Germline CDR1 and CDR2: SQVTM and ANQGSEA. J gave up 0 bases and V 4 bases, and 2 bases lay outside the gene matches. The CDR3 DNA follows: TGCAGCGTTGGGACAGGGAGCTCCTACAATGAGCAGTTCTTC. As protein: CSVGTGSSYNEQFF.

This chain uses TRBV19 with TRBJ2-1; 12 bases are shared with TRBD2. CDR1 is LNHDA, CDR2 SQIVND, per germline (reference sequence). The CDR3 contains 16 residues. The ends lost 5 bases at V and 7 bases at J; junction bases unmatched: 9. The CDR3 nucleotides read TGTGCCAGTAGTTCTCGGACTAGCGGGGCCAATAATGAGCAGTTCTTC. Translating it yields CASSSRTSGANNEQFF.

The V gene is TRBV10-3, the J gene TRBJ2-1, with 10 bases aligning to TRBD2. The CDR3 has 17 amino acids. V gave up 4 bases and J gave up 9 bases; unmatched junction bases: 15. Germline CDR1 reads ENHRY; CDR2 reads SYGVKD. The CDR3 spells CAISAGTSASPAPEQFF. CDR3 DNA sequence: TGTGCCATCAGTGCCGGGACTAGCGCTTCACCGGCCCCTGAGCAGTTCTTC.

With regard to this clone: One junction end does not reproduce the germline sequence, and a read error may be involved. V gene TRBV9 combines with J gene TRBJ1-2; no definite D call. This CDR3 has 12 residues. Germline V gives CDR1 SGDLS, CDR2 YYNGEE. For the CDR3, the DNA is TGTGCCAGCAGCGTAGGTGGCAATAGCCCTTACTTC. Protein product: CASSVGGNSPYF.

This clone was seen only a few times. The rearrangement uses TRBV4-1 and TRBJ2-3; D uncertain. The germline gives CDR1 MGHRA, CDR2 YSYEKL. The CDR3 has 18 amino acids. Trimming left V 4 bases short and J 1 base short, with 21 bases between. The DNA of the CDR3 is TGCGCCAGCAGCCTCCGGCTCACGCTTTTCCAGGGCACAGATACGCAGTATTTT. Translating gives CASSLRLTLFQGTDTQYF.

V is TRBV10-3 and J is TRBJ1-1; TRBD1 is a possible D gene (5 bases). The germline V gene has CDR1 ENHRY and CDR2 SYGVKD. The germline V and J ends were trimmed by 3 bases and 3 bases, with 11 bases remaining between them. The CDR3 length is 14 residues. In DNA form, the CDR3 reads TGTGCCATCAGTGATGGGGGGGTTGACACTGAAGCTTTCTTT. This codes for CAISDGGVDTEAFF.